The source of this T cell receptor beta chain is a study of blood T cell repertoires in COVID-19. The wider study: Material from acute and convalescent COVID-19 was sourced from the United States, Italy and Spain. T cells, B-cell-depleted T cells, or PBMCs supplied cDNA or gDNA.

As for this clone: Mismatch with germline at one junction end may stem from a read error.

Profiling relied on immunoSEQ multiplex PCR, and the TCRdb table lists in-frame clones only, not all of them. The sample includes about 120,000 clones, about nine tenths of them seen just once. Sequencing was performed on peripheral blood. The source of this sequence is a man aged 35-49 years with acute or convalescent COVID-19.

The CDR3 bases are TGTGCCAGCTCGCCACAGGGGGCTGGGCAGCCCCAGCATTTT. Translating it yields CASSPQGAGQPQHF. The genes are TRBV18 and TRBJ1-5; 9 bases line up with TRBD1. The CDR3 runs to 14 residues. Germline V gene sequence: CDR1 KGHSH, CDR2 LQKENI.